The text below deals with one T cell receptor beta chain. This sample was taken from a study of blood T cell repertoires in COVID-19. The overall study: Donors in the United States, Italy and Spain gave samples during acute or convalescent COVID-19. In each case, the material was cDNA or gDNA derived from T cells, B-cell-depleted T cells, or PBMCs.

The junction had 8 bases not matched to a gene; V was cut back by 0 bases and J by 0 bases. The CDR3 consists of 19 residues. CDR1 and CDR2 from the germline V gene are SGHDT and YYEEEE. Authors' analysis steps: Reference gene primers were amplified, and this amplification served to estimate nucleated cell counts. The table came from immunoSEQ multiplex PCR; TCRdb's copy has only in-frame clones and leaves some out. V and J calls and clone size follow that table, whereas D and trimming were derived from the DNA. The table has around 21,000 clones, about 90% seen once. The chain recombines TRBV5-6 with TRBJ2-6; 8 bases fit TRBD2. The source of this sequence is a woman of 80 years or more with active COVID-19. The sample comprised peripheral blood. CDR3 nucleotide sequence: TGTGCCAGCAGCTTGGTAGCGGGGCTAGGAAGCTCTGGGGCCAACGTCCTGACTTTC. Encoded protein: CASSLVAGLGSSGANVLTF.